The next 32 T cell receptor beta chains were all read from a single sample in a study of cytomegalovirus exposure and HLA in healthy donors (dated by TCRdb to between 2016 and 2019). Receptor libraries were prepared by the immunoSEQ multiplex PCR assay. The multiplex PCR relied on a mix of 60 forward primers for TCR Vbeta segments and 13 reverse primers for TCR Jbeta segments. This is the immuneACCESS table as TCRdb keeps it, with only in-frame sequences that have V and J called. A part of the clones is gone; compared with another copy, unresolved V genes explain less than half, and the rest is unexplained. For this sample the table gives about 200,000 clones, of which 79% were detected only once. 3.5% to 5% of the sample comes from the top ten. The sequencing input was PBMCs. Every receptor here comes from a woman in her twenties or thirties in good health and CMV-seropositive.

As for this clone: An end of the junction differs from the germline gene, which may be a read error. The genes are TRBV5-6 and TRBJ1-2, with TRBD1 matching over 9 bases. CDR1 and CDR2 from the germline V gene are SGHDT and YYEEEE. The CDR3 sequence is 13 residues long. CDR3 nucleotide sequence: TGTGCCAGCAGTTTGGGACAGGGAAGTGGCTACACCTTC. Amino acid sequence: CASSLGQGSGYTF.

The chain employs TRBV27 and TRBJ2-5; 7 nucleotides align to TRBD1. Germline CDR1 is MNHEY and CDR2 is SMNVEV (reference sequence). CDR3 length: 13 residues. J gave up 2 bases and V 3 bases, and 0 bases lay outside the gene matches. The chain's CDR3 is CASSLGQQETQYF. CDR3 nucleotides: TGTGCCAGCAGTTTGGGACAGCAAGAGACCCAGTACTTC.

The chain combines TRBV30 with TRBJ2-1, with D maybe TRBD2 (6 bases). Trimming pared 2 bases from V and 7 bases from J, leaving 12 bases between. The CDR3 runs 13 residues. Germline CDR1 and CDR2: GTSNPN and SVGIG (reference sequence). The CDR3 sequence: CAWSTSLRNEQFF. The CDR3 nucleotides are TGTGCCTGGAGTACTAGCCTCCGTAATGAGCAGTTCTTC.

This clone was seen a few times. This rearrangement joins TRBV4-1 to TRBJ1-2; tentative D call: TRBD1 (6 bases). The germline CDR1 and CDR2 sequences are MGHRA and YSYEKL. V was shortened by 4 bases and J by 4 bases, with 13 bases between the two germline ends. The CDR3 length is 14 residues. CDR3 protein: CASSPETGSYGYTF. The DNA of the CDR3 is TGCGCCAGCAGCCCAGAGACAGGCTCCTATGGCTACACCTTC.

The J gene is TRBJ1-5, the V gene TRBV5-5; D is ambiguous. This CDR3 contains 14 residues. Trimming took off 4 bases at V and 4 bases at J, with 12 bases between the two ends. Germline CDR1 and CDR2: SGHKS and YYEKEE (reference sequence). CDR3 amino acids: CASSLSLVNQPQHF. CDR3 DNA: TGTGCCAGCAGCCTATCGCTGGTTAATCAGCCCCAGCATTTT.

V is TRBV4-1 and J is TRBJ1-1, with a weak D call TRBD1 (5 bases). Germline loops: CDR1 MGHRA, CDR2 YSYEKL. The CDR3 spans 15 residues. V lost 1 base to trimming and J lost 4 bases, with 13 bases between them. The chain's CDR3 is CASSQVSAGGTEAFF. DNA for the CDR3: TGCGCCAGCAGCCAAGTGTCCGCGGGGGGCACTGAAGCTTTCTTT.

Here the CDR3 DNA reads TGTGCCAGCAGCCCGCCTTCCGGGGGGGGGATCTGGCAGTTCTTC. Protein sequence: CASSPPSGGGIWQFF. V is TRBV13 and J is TRBJ2-1; 8 bases align to TRBD2. After removal of 5 bases from V and 12 bases from J, the junction contained 15 bases not matched to a gene. This CDR3 comprises 15 residues. CDR1 is PRHDT and CDR2 is FYEKMQ in the germline V gene (reference sequence).

The chain uses TRBV2 and TRBJ2-7; D is perhaps TRBD2 (6 bases). CDR1 SNHLY and CDR2 FYNNEI come from the germline V gene. V lost 7 bases, J lost 0 bases, and 13 bases lay in between. The CDR3 covers 14 residues. The CDR3 loop reads CASNPEGSSYEQYF. As DNA, the CDR3 is TGTGCCAGCAACCCGGAGGGGAGCTCCTACGAGCAGTACTTC.

The chain recombines TRBV7-6 with TRBJ1-2; D ambiguous. Germline CDR1 SGHVS, CDR2 FNYEAQ. The CDR3 is 17 residues long. Trimming took off 5 bases at V and 0 bases at J, with 19 bases between the two ends. CDR3 nucleotides: TGTGCCAGCAGCCCCCAACCTAACCTCTTAGCTAACTATGGCTACACCTTC. It specifies CASSPQPNLLANYGYTF.

The rearrangement joins TRBV7-2 to TRBJ1-2; 9 positions agree with TRBD1. Germline V gene data show CDR1 as SGHTA and CDR2 as FQGNSA. The trim removed 5 bases at V and 8 bases at J, leaving 3 bases unmatched. The CDR3 is 12 residues long. The CDR3 is CASSRQGEGYTF. In nucleotides, the CDR3 is TGTGCCAGCAGCCGACAGGGGGAAGGCTACACCTTC.

In its sample, this clone was seen a few times. Written as DNA, the CDR3 is TGCGCCAGCAGCTTCAAAAGCCGGGGGATTGACACTGAAGCTTTCTTT. This encodes CASSFKSRGIDTEAFF. The rearrangement uses TRBV4-1 and TRBJ1-1, with D perhaps TRBD1 (5 bases). Germline V gives CDR1 MGHRA, CDR2 YSYEKL. V lost 5 bases and J lost 3, with 19 bases in between. The CDR3 length is 16 residues.

The rearrangement uses TRBV13 and TRBJ2-1; TRBD1 agrees at 8 bases. The CDR3 has 15 residues. Germline V gives CDR1 PRHDT, CDR2 FYEKMQ (reference sequence). Germline trimming cut 5 bases from V and 0 bases from J; bases unmatched to any gene: 3. The CDR3 here is CASSPGQGSYNEQFF. CDR3 nucleotides: TGTGCCAGCAGCCCAGGACAGGGCTCCTACAATGAGCAGTTCTTC.

The chain carries TRBV5-4 and TRBJ1-4; TRBD1 agrees at 7 bases. The germline gives CDR1 SGHNT, CDR2 YYREEE (reference sequence). CDR3 length: 16 residues. V shed 4 bases, J shed 0 bases, and the junction held 6 bases outside the gene matches. The CDR3 here is CASSPGGQTTNEKLFF. The CDR3 coding sequence is TGTGCCAGCAGCCCCGGGGGACAGACAACTAATGAAAAACTGTTTTTT.

This CDR3 is CASSQNSGGAGNYEQYF. CDR3 sequence (DNA): TGCGCCAGCAGTCAGAACAGTGGGGGGGCTGGGAACTACGAGCAGTACTTC. The chain has TRBV5-1 and TRBJ2-7; D possibly corresponds to TRBD2 (7 bases). Germline assignment: CDR1 SGHRS and CDR2 YFSETQ. The V and J ends lost 5 bases and 3 bases respectively, with 24 bases between them. The length of the CDR3 is 17 residues.

The chain recombines TRBV5-1 with TRBJ1-2, with a weak D call TRBD1 (6 bases). CDR1 is SGHRS, CDR2 YFSETQ, per germline. The CDR3 spans 16 residues. The germline V and J ends were trimmed by 2 bases and 2 bases, with 16 bases remaining between them. The chain's CDR3 is CASSFSTGRVNYGYTF. The CDR3, as DNA: TGCGCCAGCAGCTTCTCGACAGGAAGGGTGAACTATGGCTACACCTTC.

V gene TRBV27 combines with J gene TRBJ2-2; 9 bases align to TRBD1. Germline CDR1 is MNHEY and CDR2 is SMNVEV (reference sequence). The length of the CDR3 is 16 residues. Trimming took 5 bases from V and 5 from J; bases not matched to a gene: 9. Written as DNA, the CDR3 is TGTGCCAGCAGTATCCGGGACAGGGCTGCGACCGGGGAGCTGTTTTTT. Its protein product is CASSIRDRAATGELFF.

V is TRBV11-2 and J is TRBJ2-7, with 11 nucleotides matching TRBD2. V trimming: 3 bases; J trimming: 1 base; junction bases outside the gene matches: 11. CDR1 and CDR2 (germline): SGHAT, FQNNGV. The CDR3 is 18 residues long. CDR3 nucleotide sequence: TGTGCCAGCAGCTTCGGCATCCGGACTAGCGGGCTGTCCTACGAGCAGTACTTC. Translation: CASSFGIRTSGLSYEQYF. Using reference TRBV11-2 and TRBJ2-7 for the parts outside the CDR3, the full variable domain is EAGVAQSPRYKIIEKRQSVAFWCNPISGHATLYWYQQILGQGPKLLIQFQNNGVVDDSQLPKDRFSAERLKGVDSTLKIQPAKLEDSAVYLCASSFGIRTSGLSYEQYFGPGTRLTVT.

This clone was picked up one time. This chain uses TRBV11-3 with TRBJ2-7; TRBD1 agrees at 8 bases. The CDR3 has 14 amino acids. CDR1 is SGHNT and CDR2 is YENEEA in the germline V gene. The trim removed 5 bases at V and 3 bases at J, leaving 6 bases unmatched. CDR3 DNA: TGTGCCAGCAGCGAGGCAGGGGGCCACTACGAGCAGTACTTC. Amino acids: CASSEAGGHYEQYF.

The CDR3: CASSPSRQSEQYF. The CDR3 nucleotides are TGTGCCAGCTCACCATCGCGACAGAGCGAGCAGTACTTC. The gene calls are TRBV18 and TRBJ2-7, with a possible D match to TRBD1 (5 bases). There are 13 residues in the CDR3. V shed 2 bases and J shed 6 bases, with 11 bases lying between them. The V gene's germline CDR1 is KGHSH and CDR2 LQKENI.

To note about this clone: Other DNA sequences in this sample translate to the same CDR3. The CDR3, as DNA: TGCGCCAGCAGTGAGTCAGGACAGGGGTACGAGCAGTACTTC. Its protein is CASSESGQGYEQYF. The gene calls are TRBV10-1 and TRBJ2-7, with 9 bases identical to TRBD1. The CDR3 is 14 amino acids. The V and J ends lost 0 bases and 4 bases, in that order; junction bases with no gene match: 1. CDR1 and CDR2 (germline): WNHNN, SYGVQD (reference sequence).

The V gene is TRBV5-5, the J gene TRBJ2-4; 8 bases align to TRBD1. In germline, CDR1 is SGHKS, CDR2 YYEKEE (reference sequence). V lost 4 bases, J lost 8 bases, and 11 bases stayed unmatched. The CDR3 covers 15 residues. The CDR3 DNA sequence: TGTGCCAGCAGCCACAGGACAGGGTTGGGGGACATTCAGTACTTC. Protein product: CASSHRTGLGDIQYF.

V gene TRBV7-2 combines with J gene TRBJ2-1; D not resolved. Looked up from germline, CDR1 is SGHTA and CDR2 is FQGNSA. Trimming took 5 bases from V and 8 from J, leaving 10 bases between them. The CDR3 is 12 amino acids. Here the CDR3 DNA reads TGTGCCAGCAGCCCCGAGCGCGATGAGCAGTTCTTC. Protein sequence: CASSPERDEQFF.

This clone was counted only a few times. The chain employs TRBV7-6 and TRBJ1-5; no reliable D call. The germline V gene has CDR1 SGHVS and CDR2 FNYEAQ. The V end lost 6 bases, the J end lost 0 bases, and 21 bases lay between the germline ends. The CDR3 sequence is 18 residues long. CDR3 sequence reads: CASSERDGRRYSNQPQHF. The DNA of the CDR3 is TGTGCCAGCAGTGAGCGAGACGGTAGACGATATAGCAATCAGCCCCAGCATTTT. Drawing the rest from reference TRBV7-6 and TRBJ1-5, the complete variable domain is GAGVSQSPRYKVTKRGQDVALRCDPISGHVSLYWYRQALGQGPEFLTYFNYEAQQDKSGLPNDRFSAERPEGSISTLTIQRTEQRDSAMYRCASSERDGRRYSNQPQHFGDGTRLSIL.

In DNA form, the CDR3 reads TGTGCCAGCAGCTCCCCTCGTGCCTACGAGCAGTACTTC. It yields the protein CASSSPRAYEQYF. V gene TRBV13 combines with J gene TRBJ2-7, with unresolved D. This CDR3 has 13 residues. V shed 4 bases and J shed 2 bases, with 9 bases lying between them. Germline V gene sequence: CDR1 PRHDT, CDR2 FYEKMQ (reference sequence). Complete variable domain (other parts from reference TRBV13 and TRBJ2-7): AAGVIQSPRHLIKEKRETATLKCYPIPRHDTVYWYQQGPGQDPQFLISFYEKMQSDKGSIPDRFSAQQFSDYHSELNMSSLELGDSALYFCASSSPRAYEQYFGPGTRLTVT.

This clone has just a few counts. The V call is TRBV5-6, the J call TRBJ2-7; TRBD1 matches at 9 bases. Germline trimming cut 1 base from V and 3 bases from J; bases unmatched to any gene: 8. The CDR3 has 16 amino acids. The germline CDR1 and CDR2 sequences are SGHDT and YYEEEE. The CDR3 DNA reads as TGTGCCAGCAGCTTGTCGGCGGGACAGGGTTACTACGAGCAGTACTTC. Protein product: CASSLSAGQGYYEQYF.

This rearrangement joins TRBV4-3 to TRBJ2-3, with D perhaps matching TRBD1 (9 bases). This CDR3 contains 19 residues. Between the trimmed V and J ends, which lost 4 bases and 5 bases, there was a span of 28 bases. Germline lookup yields CDR1 LGHNA and CDR2 YSLEER. The CDR3 DNA is TGCGCCAGCAGCCCATCGGGACAGGGCAATAGCGGGAAGGGAGATACGCAGTATTTT. Translating gives CASSPSGQGNSGKGDTQYF.

CDR3 amino acids: CASSKGGGSNQPQHF. The CDR3 nucleotides read TGTGCCAGCAGCAAAGGTGGAGGGAGCAATCAGCCCCAGCATTTT. The chain links TRBV21-1 to TRBJ1-5. TRBV21-1 is marked as a pseudogene. The CDR3 has 15 amino acids.

This clone was seen just once. The chain carries TRBV13 and TRBJ2-3; tentatively, D is TRBD2 (5 bases). The CDR3 length is 14 residues. The V gene lost 0 bases and the J gene lost 4 bases, with 8 bases spanning the gap. Germline V lookup: CDR1 PRHDT, CDR2 FYEKMQ (reference sequence). The CDR3 sequence is CASSLGLVADTQYF. The CDR3 coding sequence is TGTGCCAGCAGCTTAGGACTAGTGGCAGATACGCAGTATTTT.

The CDR3 reads CASSQVAGGSDTQYF. CDR3 bases: TGTGCCAGCAGCCAAGTAGCGGGAGGATCAGATACGCAGTATTTT. The genes are TRBV4-2 and TRBJ2-3; the match to TRBD2 covers 10 bases. The germline gives CDR1 LGHNA, CDR2 YNFKEQ. The V and J ends lost 1 base and 4 bases, in that order; junction bases with no gene match: 2. The CDR3 length is 15 residues.

This clone occurred a few times. This sequence joins TRBV7-9 and TRBJ2-2; weak D call: TRBD2 (5 bases). CDR1 is SEHNR, CDR2 FQNEAQ, per germline (reference sequence). The CDR3 spans 15 residues. V lost 9 bases and J 0 bases, leaving 14 bases between the germline ends. CDR3 loop: CASPPSGANTGELFF. As DNA, the CDR3 is TGTGCCAGTCCCCCCAGCGGTGCGAACACCGGGGAGCTGTTTTTT.

As for this clone: Additional DNA sequences in this sample encode the identical CDR3. The rearrangement uses TRBV11-3 and TRBJ2-7; 7 nucleotides match TRBD1. V shed 5 bases, J shed 3 bases, and the junction held 4 bases outside the gene matches. Germline loops: CDR1 SGHNT, CDR2 YENEEA. The CDR3 contains 13 residues. CDR3 bases: TGTGCCAGCAGCCCCGGACAGGACTACGAGCAGTACTTC. This encodes CASSPGQDYEQYF.

In this sample, this clone turned up a few times. The chain uses TRBV5-5 and TRBJ1-2, with unresolved D. Germline V CDR1 and CDR2: SGHKS, YYEKEE (reference sequence). The CDR3 is 13 amino acids. Trimming removed 1 base from V and 4 bases from J, with 8 bases in between. This CDR3 reads CASSLFQSYGYTF. CDR3 DNA sequence: TGTGCCAGCAGCTTGTTCCAGTCCTATGGCTACACCTTC. Drawing the rest from reference TRBV5-5 and TRBJ1-2, the complete variable domain is DAGVTQSPTHLIKTRGQQVTLRCSPISGHKSVSWYQQVLGQGPQFIFQYYEKEERGRGNFPDRFSARQFPNYSSELNVNALLLGDSALYLCASSLFQSYGYTFGSGTRLTVV.